This TCR beta chain was recovered during a study of blood T cell repertoires in COVID-19. The junction had 4 bases not matched to a gene; V was cut back by 0 bases and J by 4 bases. The CDR3 totals 16 residues. CDR1 is SEHNR, CDR2 FQNEAQ, per germline (reference sequence). Clones were sequenced by immunoSEQ multiplex PCR, and TCRdb holds only the in-frame ones, with some missing. The profile shows fewer than 95,000 clones, around 90% of them singletons. Sequences were obtained from peripheral blood. This sequence joins TRBV7-9 and TRBJ2-1; 9 nucleotides agree with TRBD2. This TCR was sampled from a male donor with acute or convalescent COVID-19. The CDR3 DNA reads TGTGCCAGCAGCTTAGCCTTGGCGGGGGGGTACAATGAGCAGTTCTTC. Translation gives CASSLALAGGYNEQFF.